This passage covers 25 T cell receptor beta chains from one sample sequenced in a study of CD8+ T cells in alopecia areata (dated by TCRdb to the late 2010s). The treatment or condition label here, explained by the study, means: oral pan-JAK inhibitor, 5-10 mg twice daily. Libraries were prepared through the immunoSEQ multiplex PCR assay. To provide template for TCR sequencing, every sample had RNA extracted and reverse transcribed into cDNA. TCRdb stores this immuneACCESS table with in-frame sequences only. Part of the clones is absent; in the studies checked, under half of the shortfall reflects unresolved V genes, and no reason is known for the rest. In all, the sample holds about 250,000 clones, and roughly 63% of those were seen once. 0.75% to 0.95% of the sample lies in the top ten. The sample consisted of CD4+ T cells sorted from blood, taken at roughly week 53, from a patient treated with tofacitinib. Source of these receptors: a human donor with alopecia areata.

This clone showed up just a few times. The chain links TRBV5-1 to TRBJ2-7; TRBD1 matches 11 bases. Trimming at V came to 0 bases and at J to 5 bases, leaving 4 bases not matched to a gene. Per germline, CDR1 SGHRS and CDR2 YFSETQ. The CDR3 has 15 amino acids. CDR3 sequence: CASSLAGTGGDEQYF. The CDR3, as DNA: TGCGCCAGCAGCTTGGCCGGGACAGGGGGAGACGAGCAGTACTTC.

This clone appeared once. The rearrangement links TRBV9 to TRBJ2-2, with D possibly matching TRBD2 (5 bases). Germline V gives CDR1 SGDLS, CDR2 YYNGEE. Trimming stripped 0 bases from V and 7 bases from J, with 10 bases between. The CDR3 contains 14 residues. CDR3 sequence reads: CASSVGGSDGELFF. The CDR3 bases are TGTGCCAGCAGCGTAGGAGGGTCGGACGGGGAGCTGTTTTTT.

The CDR3 DNA follows: TGTGCCAGCAGCTTAACAGCCTCCTACGAGCAGTACTTC. Amino acids: CASSLTASYEQYF. The chain carries TRBV11-2 and TRBJ2-7, with D unresolved. Trimming removed 2 bases at V and 0 bases at J, with 5 bases between. CDR1 and CDR2 (germline): SGHAT, FQNNGV. The CDR3 sequence is 13 residues long.

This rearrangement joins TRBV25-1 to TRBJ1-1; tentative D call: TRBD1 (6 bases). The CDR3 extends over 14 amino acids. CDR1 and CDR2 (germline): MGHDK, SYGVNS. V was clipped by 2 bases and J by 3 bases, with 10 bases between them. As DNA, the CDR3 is TGTGCCAGCAGTGAACACTACAGGGACACTGAAGCTTTCTTT. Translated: CASSEHYRDTEAFF.

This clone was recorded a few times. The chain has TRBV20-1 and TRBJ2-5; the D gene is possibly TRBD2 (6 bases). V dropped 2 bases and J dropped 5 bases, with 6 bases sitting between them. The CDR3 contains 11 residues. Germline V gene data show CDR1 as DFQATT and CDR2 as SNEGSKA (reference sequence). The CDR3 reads CSARLAETQYF. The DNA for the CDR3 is TGCAGTGCTAGACTAGCGGAGACCCAGTACTTC.

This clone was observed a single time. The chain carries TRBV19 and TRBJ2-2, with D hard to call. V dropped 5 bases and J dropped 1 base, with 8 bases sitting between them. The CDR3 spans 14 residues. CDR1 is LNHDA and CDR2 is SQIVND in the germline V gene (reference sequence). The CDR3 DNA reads TGTGCCAGTAGTTCGGCAGGGAACACCGGGGAGCTGTTTTTT. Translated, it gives CASSSAGNTGELFF.

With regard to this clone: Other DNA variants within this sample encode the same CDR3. The CDR3 DNA sequence: TGTGCCAGCAGTCGCACAGATACGCAGTATTTT. Protein: CASSRTDTQYF. The rearrangement links TRBV2 to TRBJ2-3; D is unresolved. CDR1 and CDR2 from the germline V gene are SNHLY and FYNNEI. This CDR3 spans 11 amino acids. V gave up 5 bases and J gave up 1 base, with 1 base separating them.

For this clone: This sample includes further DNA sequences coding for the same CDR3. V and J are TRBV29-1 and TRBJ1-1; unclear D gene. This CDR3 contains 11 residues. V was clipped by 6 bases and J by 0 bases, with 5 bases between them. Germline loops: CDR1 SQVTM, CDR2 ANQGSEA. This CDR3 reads CSVEMNTEAFF. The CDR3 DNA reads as TGCAGCGTCGAGATGAACACTGAAGCTTTCTTT.

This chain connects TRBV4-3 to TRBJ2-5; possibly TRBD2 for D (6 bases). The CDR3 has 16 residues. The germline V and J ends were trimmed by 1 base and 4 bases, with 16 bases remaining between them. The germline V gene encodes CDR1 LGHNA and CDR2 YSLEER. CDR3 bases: TGCGCCAGCAGCCAAGCGGCCTCCCTGGGGGGAGAGACCCAGTACTTC. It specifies CASSQAASLGGETQYF.

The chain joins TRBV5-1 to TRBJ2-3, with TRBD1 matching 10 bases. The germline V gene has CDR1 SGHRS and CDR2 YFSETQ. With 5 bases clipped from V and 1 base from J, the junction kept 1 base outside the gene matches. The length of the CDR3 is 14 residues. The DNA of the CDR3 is TGCGCCAGCAGTGGACAGGGGGGCACAGATACGCAGTATTTT. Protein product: CASSGQGGTDTQYF.

CDR3 sequence reads: CASSQLTGTSGYNEQFF. The DNA of the CDR3 is TGCGCCAGCAGCCAGTTAACCGGGACTAGCGGCTACAATGAGCAGTTCTTC. J is TRBJ2-1 and V is TRBV4-3, with 11 bases aligning to TRBD2. Looked up from germline, CDR1 is LGHNA and CDR2 is YSLEER. V dropped 3 bases and J dropped 3; count of bases not matched to a gene: 7. The CDR3 has 17 amino acids.

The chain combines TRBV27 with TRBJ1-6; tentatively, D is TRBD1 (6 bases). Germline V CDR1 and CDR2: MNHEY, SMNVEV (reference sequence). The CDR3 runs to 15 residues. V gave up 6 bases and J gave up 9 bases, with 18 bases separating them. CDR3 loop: CASRTQGSVTSPLHF. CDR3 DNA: TGTGCCAGCAGGACACAGGGCTCGGTTACTTCACCCCTCCACTTT.

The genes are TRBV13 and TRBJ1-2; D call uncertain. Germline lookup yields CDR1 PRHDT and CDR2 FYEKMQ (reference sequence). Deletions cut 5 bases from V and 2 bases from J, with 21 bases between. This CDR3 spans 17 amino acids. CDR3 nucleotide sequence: TGTGCCAGCAGCACATACCGGGCCCCGAGAAGGAACTATGGCTACACCTTC. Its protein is CASSTYRAPRRNYGYTF.

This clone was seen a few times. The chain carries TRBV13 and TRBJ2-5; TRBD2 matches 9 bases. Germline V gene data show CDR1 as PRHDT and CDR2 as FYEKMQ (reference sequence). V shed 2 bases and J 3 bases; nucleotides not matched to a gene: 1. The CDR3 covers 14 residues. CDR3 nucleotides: TGTGCCAGCAGCTTATTAGCGGGGGAAGAGACCCAGTACTTC. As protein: CASSLLAGEETQYF.

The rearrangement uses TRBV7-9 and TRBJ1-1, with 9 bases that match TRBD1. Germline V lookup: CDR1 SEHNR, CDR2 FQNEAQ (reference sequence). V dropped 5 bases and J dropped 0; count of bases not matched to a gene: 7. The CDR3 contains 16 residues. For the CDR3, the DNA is TGTGCCAGCAGCGCCGACAGGGGGGTACTGAACACTGAAGCTTTCTTT. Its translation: CASSADRGVLNTEAFF.

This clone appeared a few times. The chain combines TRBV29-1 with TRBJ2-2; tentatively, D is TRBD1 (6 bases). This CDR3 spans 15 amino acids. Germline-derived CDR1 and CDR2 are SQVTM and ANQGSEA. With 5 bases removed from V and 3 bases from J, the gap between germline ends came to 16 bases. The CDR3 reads CSVLPRDTDTGELFF. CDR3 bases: TGCAGCGTTTTACCCCGGGACACGGACACCGGGGAGCTGTTTTTT.

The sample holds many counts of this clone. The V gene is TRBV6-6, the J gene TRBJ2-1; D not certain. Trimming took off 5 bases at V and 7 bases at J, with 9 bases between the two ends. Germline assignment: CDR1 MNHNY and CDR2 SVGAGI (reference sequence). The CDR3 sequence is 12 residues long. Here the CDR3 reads CASSPLGNEQFF. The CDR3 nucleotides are TGTGCCAGCAGTCCCCTGGGGAATGAGCAGTTCTTC.

In DNA form, the CDR3 reads TGTGCCTGGAAGGGAGCCGGCCCCTACAATGAGCAGTTCTTC. Amino acid sequence: CAWKGAGPYNEQFF. The chain employs TRBV30 and TRBJ2-1; perhaps TRBD2 as D (5 bases). The germline CDR1 and CDR2 sequences are GTSNPN and SVGIG (reference sequence). Trimming removed 4 bases at V and 2 bases at J, with 12 bases between. CDR3 length: 14 residues.

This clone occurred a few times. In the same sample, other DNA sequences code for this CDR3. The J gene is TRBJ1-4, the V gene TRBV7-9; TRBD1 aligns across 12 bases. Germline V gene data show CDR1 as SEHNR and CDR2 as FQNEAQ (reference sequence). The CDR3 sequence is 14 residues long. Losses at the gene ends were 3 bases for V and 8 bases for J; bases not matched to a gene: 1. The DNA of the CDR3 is TGTGCCAGCAGCTTGGGGACAGGGGGCGAAAAACTGTTTTTT. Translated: CASSLGTGGEKLFF.

The CDR3 reads CASITTGEKLFF. DNA for the CDR3: TGTGCCAGCATTACGACAGGAGAAAAACTGTTTTTT. The rearrangement uses TRBV2 and TRBJ1-4; TRBD1 is a possible D gene (6 bases). The germline V gene has CDR1 SNHLY and CDR2 FYNNEI. V was cut by 7 bases and J by 8 bases, with 11 bases left in between. This CDR3 spans 12 amino acids.

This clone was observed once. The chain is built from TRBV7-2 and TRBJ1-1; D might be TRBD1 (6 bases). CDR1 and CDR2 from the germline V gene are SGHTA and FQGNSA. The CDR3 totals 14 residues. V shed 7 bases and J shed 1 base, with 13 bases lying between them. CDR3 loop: CASTSGAQNTEAFF. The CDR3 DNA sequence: TGTGCCAGCACCTCGGGGGCCCAGAACACTGAAGCTTTCTTT.

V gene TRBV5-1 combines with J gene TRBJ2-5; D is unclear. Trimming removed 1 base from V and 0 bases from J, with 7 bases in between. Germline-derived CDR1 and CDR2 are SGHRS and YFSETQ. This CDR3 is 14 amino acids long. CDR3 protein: CASSLKGNQETQYF. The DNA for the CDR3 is TGCGCCAGCAGCTTGAAAGGGAACCAAGAGACCCAGTACTTC.

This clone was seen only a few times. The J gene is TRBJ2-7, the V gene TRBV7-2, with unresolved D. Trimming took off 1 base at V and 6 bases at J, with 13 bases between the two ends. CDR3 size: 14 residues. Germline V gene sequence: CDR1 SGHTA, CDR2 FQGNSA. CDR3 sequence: CASSLEYFEPEQYF. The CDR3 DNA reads TGTGCCAGCAGCTTAGAGTACTTCGAGCCCGAGCAGTACTTC.

CDR3 DNA: TGTGCCAGCAGGTCTCAACCGAACTATGGCTACACCTTC. This encodes CASRSQPNYGYTF. The rearrangement uses TRBV7-6 and TRBJ1-2; D remains ambiguous. From germline, CDR1 is SGHVS and CDR2 FNYEAQ. V was cut by 6 bases and J by 2 bases, with 10 bases left in between. CDR3 size: 13 residues.

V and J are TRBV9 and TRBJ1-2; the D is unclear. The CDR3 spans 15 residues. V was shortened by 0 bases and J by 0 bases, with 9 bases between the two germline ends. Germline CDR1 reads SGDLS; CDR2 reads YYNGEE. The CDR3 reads CASSVGSSPNYGYTF. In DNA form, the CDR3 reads TGTGCCAGCAGCGTAGGTTCCTCTCCTAACTATGGCTACACCTTC.